This passage covers 3 T cell receptor beta chains from one sample sequenced in a study of shared clonotypes between healthy human individuals. Clones were sequenced by immunoSEQ multiplex PCR, and TCRdb holds only the in-frame ones, with some missing. Among fewer than 600,000 clones listed, approximately 79% were seen once. The specimen sequenced was PBMCs. The receptors were gathered from a middle-aged woman in good health. Some clones in this sample may be carry-over from other donors' samples.

This clone was seen more than once but under ten times. This chain uses TRBV7-2 with TRBJ2-7, with D possibly matching TRBD1 (7 bases). The CDR3 is 18 amino acids. Trimming stripped 2 bases from V and 3 bases from J, with 23 bases between. Germline V gives CDR1 SGHTA, CDR2 FQGNSA. The CDR3 loop is CASSLIVKETGTYYEQYF. For the CDR3, the DNA is TGTGCCAGCAGCTTAATAGTAAAAGAGACAGGGACTTACTACGAGCAGTACTTC.

The rearrangement links TRBV7-9 to TRBJ2-3, with D possibly matching TRBD2 (6 bases). Trimming cost V 6 bases and J 6 bases, with 10 bases left between them. Germline CDR1 SEHNR, CDR2 FQNEAQ (reference sequence). This CDR3 spans 12 amino acids. CDR3 DNA: TGTGCCAGCAGACCCGGAGGGGATACGCAGTATTTT. This encodes CASRPGGDTQYF.

This sequence joins TRBV7-2 and TRBJ2-3; 7 nucleotides align to TRBD2. The V segment lost 6 bases and the J segment 3 bases; nucleotides outside the gene matches: 9. This CDR3 has 15 amino acids. Germline loops: CDR1 SGHTA, CDR2 FQGNSA. For the CDR3, the DNA is TGTGCCAGCAGACCCACGCGGGAGTGGACAGATACGCAGTATTTT. This gives the protein CASRPTREWTDTQYF.